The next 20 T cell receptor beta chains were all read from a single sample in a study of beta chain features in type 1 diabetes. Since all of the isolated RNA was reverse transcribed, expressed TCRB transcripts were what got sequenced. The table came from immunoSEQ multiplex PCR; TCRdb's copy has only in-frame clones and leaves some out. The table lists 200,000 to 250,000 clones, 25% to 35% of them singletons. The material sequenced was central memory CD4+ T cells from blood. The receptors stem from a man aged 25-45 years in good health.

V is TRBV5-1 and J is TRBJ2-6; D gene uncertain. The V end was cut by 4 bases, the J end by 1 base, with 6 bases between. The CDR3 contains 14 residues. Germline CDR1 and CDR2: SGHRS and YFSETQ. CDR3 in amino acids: CASSPASGANVLTF. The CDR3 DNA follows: TGCGCCAGCAGCCCTGCTTCTGGGGCCAACGTCCTGACTTTC.

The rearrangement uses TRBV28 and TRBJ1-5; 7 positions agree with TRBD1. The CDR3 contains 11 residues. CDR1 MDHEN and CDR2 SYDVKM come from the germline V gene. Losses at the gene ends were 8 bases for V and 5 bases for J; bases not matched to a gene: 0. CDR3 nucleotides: TGTGCCAGCCAGGGGGATCAGCCCCAGCATTTT. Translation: CASQGDQPQHF.

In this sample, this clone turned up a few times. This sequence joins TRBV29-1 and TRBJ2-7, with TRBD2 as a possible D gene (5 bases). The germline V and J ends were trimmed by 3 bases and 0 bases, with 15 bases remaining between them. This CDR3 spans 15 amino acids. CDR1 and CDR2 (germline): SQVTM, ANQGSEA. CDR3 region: CSVDSRTSTSYEQYF. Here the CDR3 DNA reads TGCAGCGTTGATTCGAGAACTAGTACCTCCTACGAGCAGTACTTC.

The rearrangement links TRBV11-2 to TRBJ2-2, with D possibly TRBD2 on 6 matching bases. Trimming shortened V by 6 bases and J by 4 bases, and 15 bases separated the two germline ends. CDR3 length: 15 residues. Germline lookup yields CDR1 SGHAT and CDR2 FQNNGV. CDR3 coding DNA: TGTGCCAGCAGGTTGGAGGGGAAAGGCACCGGGGAGCTGTTTTTT. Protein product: CASRLEGKGTGELFF.

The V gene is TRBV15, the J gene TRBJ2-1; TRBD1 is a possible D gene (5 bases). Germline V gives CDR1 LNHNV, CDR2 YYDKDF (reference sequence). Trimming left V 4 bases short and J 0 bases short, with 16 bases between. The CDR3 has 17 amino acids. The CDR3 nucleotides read TGTGCCACCAGCAACGGACAAACCACGAGCTCCTACAATGAGCAGTTCTTC. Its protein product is CATSNGQTTSSYNEQFF.

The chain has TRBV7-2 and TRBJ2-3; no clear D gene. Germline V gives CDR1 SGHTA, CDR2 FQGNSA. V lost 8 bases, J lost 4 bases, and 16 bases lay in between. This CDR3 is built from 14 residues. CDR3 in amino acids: CASGPQLGADTQYF. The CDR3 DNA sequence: TGTGCCAGCGGACCCCAGCTTGGGGCAGATACGCAGTATTTT. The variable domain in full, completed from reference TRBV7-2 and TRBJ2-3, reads GAGVSQSPSNKVTEKGKDVELRCDPISGHTALYWYRQSLGQGLEFLIYFQGNSAPDKSGLPSDRFSAERTGGSVSTLTIQRTQQEDSAVYLCASGPQLGADTQYFGPGTRLTVL.

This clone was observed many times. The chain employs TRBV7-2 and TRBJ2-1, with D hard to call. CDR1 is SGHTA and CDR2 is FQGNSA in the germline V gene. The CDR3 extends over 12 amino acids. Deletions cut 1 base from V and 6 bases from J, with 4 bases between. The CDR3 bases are TGTGCCAGCAGCTTAGTGACCAATGAGCAGTTCTTC. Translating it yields CASSLVTNEQFF.

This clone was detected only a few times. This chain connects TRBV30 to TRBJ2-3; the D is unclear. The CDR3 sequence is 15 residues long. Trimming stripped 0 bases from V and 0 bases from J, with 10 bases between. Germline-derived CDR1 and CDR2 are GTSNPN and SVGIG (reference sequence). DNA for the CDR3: TGTGCCTGGAGTGTATTACATTCTAGCACAGATACGCAGTATTTT. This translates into CAWSVLHSSTDTQYF.

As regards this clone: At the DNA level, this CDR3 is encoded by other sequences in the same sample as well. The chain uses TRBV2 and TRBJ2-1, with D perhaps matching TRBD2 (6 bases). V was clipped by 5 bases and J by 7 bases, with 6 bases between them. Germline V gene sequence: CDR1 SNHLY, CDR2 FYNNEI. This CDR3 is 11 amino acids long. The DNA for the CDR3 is TGTGCCAGCAGTCGGGGGAATGAGCAGTTCTTC. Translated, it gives CASSRGNEQFF.

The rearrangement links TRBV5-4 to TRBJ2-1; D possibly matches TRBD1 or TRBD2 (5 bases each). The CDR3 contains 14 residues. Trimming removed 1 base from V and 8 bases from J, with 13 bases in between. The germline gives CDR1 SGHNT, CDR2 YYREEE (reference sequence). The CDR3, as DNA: TGTGCCAGCAGCTTGCCGGGTGGGGGACATGAGCAGTTCTTC. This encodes CASSLPGGGHEQFF. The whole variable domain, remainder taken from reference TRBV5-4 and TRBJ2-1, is ETGVTQSPTHLIKTRGQQVTLRCSSQSGHNTVSWYQQALGQGPQFIFQYYREEENGRGNFPPRFSGLQFPNYSSELNVNALELDDSALYLCASSLPGGGHEQFFGPGTRLTVL.

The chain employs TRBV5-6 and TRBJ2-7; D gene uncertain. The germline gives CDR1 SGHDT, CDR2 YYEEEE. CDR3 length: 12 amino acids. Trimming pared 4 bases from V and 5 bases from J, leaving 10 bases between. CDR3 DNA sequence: TGTGCCAGCAGCACGGACCGAGACGAGCAGTACTTC. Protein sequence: CASSTDRDEQYF.

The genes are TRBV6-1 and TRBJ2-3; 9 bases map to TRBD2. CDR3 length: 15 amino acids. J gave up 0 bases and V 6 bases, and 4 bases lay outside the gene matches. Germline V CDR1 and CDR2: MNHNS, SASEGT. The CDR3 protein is CASRLSGGSTDTQYF. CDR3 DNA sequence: TGTGCCAGCAGACTTAGCGGGGGAAGCACAGATACGCAGTATTTT.

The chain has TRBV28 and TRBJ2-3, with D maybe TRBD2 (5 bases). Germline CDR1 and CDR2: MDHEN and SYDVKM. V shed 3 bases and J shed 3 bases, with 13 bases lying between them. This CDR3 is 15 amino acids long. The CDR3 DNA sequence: TGTGCCAGCAGTTTGAAGGGAACGGGGACAGATACGCAGTATTTT. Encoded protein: CASSLKGTGTDTQYF.

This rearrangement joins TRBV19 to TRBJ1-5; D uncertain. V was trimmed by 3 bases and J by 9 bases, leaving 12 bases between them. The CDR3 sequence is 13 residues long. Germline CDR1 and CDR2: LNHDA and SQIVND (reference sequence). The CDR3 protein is CASSIREVGPQHF. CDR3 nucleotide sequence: TGTGCCAGTAGTATTCGAGAGGTCGGGCCCCAGCATTTT.

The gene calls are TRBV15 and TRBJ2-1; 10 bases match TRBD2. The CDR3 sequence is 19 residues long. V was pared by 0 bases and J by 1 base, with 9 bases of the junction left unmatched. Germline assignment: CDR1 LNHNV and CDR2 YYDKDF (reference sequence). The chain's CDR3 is CATSRDKASGSFSYNEQFF. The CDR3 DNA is TGTGCCACCAGCAGAGATAAGGCTAGCGGGAGTTTTTCCTACAATGAGCAGTTCTTC.

CDR3 in amino acids: CAIRSSTDGYTF. The CDR3 region has the DNA TGTGCCATCAGGAGCTCGACTGACGGCTACACCTTC. The chain recombines TRBV10-3 with TRBJ1-2; D is undetermined. Germline V gene data show CDR1 as ENHRY and CDR2 as SYGVKD. V dropped 6 bases and J dropped 8 bases, with 13 bases sitting between them. The CDR3 has 12 amino acids.

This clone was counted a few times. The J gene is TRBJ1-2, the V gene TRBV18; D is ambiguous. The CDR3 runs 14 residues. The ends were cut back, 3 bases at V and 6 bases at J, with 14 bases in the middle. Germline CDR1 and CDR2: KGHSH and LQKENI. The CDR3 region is CASSPQNKGDGYTF. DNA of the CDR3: TGTGCCAGCTCACCTCAAAACAAAGGTGATGGCTACACCTTC.

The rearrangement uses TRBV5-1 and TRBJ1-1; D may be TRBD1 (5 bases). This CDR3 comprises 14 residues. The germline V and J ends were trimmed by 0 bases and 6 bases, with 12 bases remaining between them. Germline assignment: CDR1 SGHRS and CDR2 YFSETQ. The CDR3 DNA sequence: TGCGCCAGCAGCTTGGCTGCACTGGGGGCTGAAGCTTTCTTT. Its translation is CASSLAALGAEAFF. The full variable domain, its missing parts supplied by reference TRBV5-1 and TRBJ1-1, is KAGVTQTPRYLIKTRGQQVTLSCSPISGHRSVSWYQQTPGQGLQFLFEYFSETQRNKGNFPGRFSGRQFSNSRSEMNVSTLELGDSALYLCASSLAALGAEAFFGQGTRLTVV.

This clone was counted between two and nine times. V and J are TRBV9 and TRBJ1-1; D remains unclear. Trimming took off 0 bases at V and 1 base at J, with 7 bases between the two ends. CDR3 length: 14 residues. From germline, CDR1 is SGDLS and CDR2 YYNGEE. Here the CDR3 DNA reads TGTGCCAGCAGCGTAGGACCCACGAACACTGAAGCTTTCTTT. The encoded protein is CASSVGPTNTEAFF.

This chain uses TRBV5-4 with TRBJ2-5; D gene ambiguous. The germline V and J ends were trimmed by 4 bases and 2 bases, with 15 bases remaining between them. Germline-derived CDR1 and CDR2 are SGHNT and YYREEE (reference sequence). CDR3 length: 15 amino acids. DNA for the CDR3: TGTGCCAGCAGCACCCACCCCGGTCCACAAGAGACCCAGTACTTC. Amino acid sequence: CASSTHPGPQETQYF.